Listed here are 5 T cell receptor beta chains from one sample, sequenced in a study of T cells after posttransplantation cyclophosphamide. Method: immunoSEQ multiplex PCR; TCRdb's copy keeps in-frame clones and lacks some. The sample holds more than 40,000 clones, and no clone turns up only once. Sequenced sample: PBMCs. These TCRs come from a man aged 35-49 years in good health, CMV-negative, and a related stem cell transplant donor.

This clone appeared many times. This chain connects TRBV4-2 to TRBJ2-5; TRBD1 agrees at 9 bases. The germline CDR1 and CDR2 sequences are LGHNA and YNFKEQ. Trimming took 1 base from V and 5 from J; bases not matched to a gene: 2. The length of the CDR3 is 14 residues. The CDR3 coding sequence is TGTGCCAGCAGCCAAGGAGGACAGGGGGAGACCCAGTACTTC. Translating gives CASSQGGQGETQYF.

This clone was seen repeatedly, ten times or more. The CDR3 sequence: CASSPTGGALDYGYTF. The CDR3 DNA sequence: TGTGCCAGCAGCCCGACTGGGGGGGCGCTGGACTATGGCTACACCTTC. This chain links TRBV9 with TRBJ1-2, with D maybe TRBD1 (6 bases). V was pared by 4 bases and J by 3 bases, with 19 bases between. The CDR3 extends over 16 amino acids. Germline loops: CDR1 SGDLS, CDR2 YYNGEE.

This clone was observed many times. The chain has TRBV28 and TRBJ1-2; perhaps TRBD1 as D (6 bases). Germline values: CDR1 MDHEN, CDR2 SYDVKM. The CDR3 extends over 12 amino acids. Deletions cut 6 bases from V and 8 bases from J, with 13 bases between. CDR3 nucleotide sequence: TGTGCCAGCAGAGGGACATTTGAGGGCTACACCTTC. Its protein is CASRGTFEGYTF.

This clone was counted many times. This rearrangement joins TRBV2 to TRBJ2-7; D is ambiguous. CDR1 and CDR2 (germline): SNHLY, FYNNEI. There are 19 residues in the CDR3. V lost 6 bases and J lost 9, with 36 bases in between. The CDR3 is CASRDLSIKRGAFLPGQYF. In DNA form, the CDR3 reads TGTGCCAGCAGGGATTTATCTATTAAAAGAGGTGCGTTCTTACCCGGGCAGTACTTC.

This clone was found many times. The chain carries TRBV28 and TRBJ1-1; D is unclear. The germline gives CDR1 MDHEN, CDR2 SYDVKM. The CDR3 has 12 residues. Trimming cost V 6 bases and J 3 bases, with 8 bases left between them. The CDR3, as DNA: TGTGCCAGCAGCCCAAGAGACACTGAAGCTTTCTTT. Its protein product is CASSPRDTEAFF.